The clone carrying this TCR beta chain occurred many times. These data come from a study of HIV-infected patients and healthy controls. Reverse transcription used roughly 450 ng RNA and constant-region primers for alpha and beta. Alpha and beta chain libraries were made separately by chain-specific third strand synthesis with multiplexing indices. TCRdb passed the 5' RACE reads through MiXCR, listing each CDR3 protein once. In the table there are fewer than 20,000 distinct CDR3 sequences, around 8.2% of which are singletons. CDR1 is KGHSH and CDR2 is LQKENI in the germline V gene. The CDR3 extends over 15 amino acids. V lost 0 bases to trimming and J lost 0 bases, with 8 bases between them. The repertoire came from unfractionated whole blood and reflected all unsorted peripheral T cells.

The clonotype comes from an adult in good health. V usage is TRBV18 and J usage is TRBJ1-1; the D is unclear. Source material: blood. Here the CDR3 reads CASSPPVAMNTEAFF. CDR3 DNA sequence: TGTGCCAGCTCACCACCGGTGGCGATGAACACTGAAGCTTTCTTT.